This note documents a single T cell receptor beta chain sequence. Antigen unknown. This sample was taken from a study of CD8+CD57+ T cells in acquired aplastic anemia. Study summary: Mean yield of DNA from sorted CD4+ and CD8+ cells was 2.5 to 4 ug. Study results and caveats: CD8+ Simpson's diversity did not differ significantly between patients and controls. Patients and controls shared about 30 CD8+ CDR3 sequences.

The use of genomic DNA as template underpinned the TCR beta VDJ and CDR3 profiling. Using its own MiXCR run on the reads, TCRdb lists one record per CDR3 protein. The data hold 200,000 to 250,000 distinct CDR3 sequences, with about half observed a single time. CDR1 and CDR2 from the germline V gene are LNHNV and YYDKDF (reference sequence). V lost 10 bases, J lost 1 base, and 17 bases stayed unmatched. The CDR3 consists of 17 residues. Before being chosen for sequencing, patients had shown CD8+CD57+ cell expansion by flow cytometry. In all patients, the disease was severe acquired aplastic anemia. The TCR comes from a human donor with aplastic anemia. V usage is TRBV15 and J usage is TRBJ1-1; 8 nucleotides agree with TRBD1. The sequenced sample was sorted CD4+, CD8+, or CD8+CD57+ T cells (not recorded which) from PBMCs. CDR3 bases: TGTGCCAGCAGTTTACGGACAGGGAGTGGGAGGAACACTGAAGCTTTCTTT. It translates to CASSLRTGSGRNTEAFF.